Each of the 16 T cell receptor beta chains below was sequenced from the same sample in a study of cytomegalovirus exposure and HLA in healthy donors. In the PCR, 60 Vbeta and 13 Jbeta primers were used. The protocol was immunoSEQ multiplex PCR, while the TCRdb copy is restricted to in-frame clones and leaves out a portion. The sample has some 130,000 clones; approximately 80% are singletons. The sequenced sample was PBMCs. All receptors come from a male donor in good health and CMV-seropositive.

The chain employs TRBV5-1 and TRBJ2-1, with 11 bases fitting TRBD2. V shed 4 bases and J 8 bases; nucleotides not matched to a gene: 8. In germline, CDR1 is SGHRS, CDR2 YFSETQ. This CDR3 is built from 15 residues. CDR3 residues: CASSQTSGINHEQFF. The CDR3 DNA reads TGCGCCAGCAGCCAGACTAGCGGGATCAATCATGAGCAGTTCTTC.

For the CDR3, the DNA is TGTGCCAGCAGCTTAGCGGGGGCGGCCTCCTACAATGAGCAGTTCTTC. The encoded protein is CASSLAGAASYNEQFF. The V call is TRBV7-2, the J call TRBJ2-1, with a possible D match to TRBD1 (6 bases). This CDR3 contains 16 residues. The germline CDR1 and CDR2 sequences are SGHTA and FQGNSA. Trimming pared 0 bases from V and 0 bases from J, leaving 9 bases between.

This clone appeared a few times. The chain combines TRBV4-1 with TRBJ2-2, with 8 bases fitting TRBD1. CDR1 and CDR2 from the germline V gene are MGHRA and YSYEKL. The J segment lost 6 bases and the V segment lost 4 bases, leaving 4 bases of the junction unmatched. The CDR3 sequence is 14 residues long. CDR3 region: CASSPTGGSGELFF. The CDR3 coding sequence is TGCGCCAGCAGCCCTACAGGGGGGTCCGGGGAGCTGTTTTTT.

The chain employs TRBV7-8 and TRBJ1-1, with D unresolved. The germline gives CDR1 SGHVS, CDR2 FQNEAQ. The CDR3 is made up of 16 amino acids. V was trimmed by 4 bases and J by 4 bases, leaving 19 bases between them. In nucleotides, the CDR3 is TGTGCCAGCAGCTCCACACGACCCTCCCGGGGCACTGAAGCTTTCTTT. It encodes CASSSTRPSRGTEAFF.

In nucleotides, the CDR3 is TGTGCCAGCAGCTTAGGGACTAGCGGGGGGGCCAATGAGCAGTTCTTC. It translates to CASSLGTSGGANEQFF. The chain is built from TRBV11-3 and TRBJ2-1; 15 bases are a match to TRBD2. Germline lookup yields CDR1 SGHNT and CDR2 YENEEA. Trimming took 1 base from V and 6 from J; bases not matched to a gene: 1. The CDR3 is 16 residues long. Full variable domain (missing parts from reference TRBV11-3 and TRBJ2-1): EAGVVQSPRYKIIEKKQPVAFWCNPISGHNTLYWYLQNLGQGPELLIRYENEEAVDDSQLPKDRFSAERLKGVDSTLKIQPAELGDSAVYLCASSLGTSGGANEQFFGPGTRLTVL.

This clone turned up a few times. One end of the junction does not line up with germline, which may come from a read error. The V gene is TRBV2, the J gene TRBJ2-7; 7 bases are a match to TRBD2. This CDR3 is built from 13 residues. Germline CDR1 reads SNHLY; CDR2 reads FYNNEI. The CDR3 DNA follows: TGTGCCAGCAGTGAAGCGGCTGAAGCGGGAAGATATTTC. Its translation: CASSEAAEAGRYF.

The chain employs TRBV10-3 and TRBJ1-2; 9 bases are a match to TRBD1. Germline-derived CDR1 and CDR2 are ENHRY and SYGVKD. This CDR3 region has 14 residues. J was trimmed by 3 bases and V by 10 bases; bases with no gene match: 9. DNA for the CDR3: TGTGCCAGCTCCCGGGACAGGGCCTACTATGGCTACACCTTC. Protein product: CASSRDRAYYGYTF.

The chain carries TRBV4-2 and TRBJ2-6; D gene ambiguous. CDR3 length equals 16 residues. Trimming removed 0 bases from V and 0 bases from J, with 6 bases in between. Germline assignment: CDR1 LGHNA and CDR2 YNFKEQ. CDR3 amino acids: CASSQEASSGANVLTF. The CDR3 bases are TGTGCCAGCAGCCAAGAGGCCAGCTCTGGGGCCAACGTCCTGACTTTC.

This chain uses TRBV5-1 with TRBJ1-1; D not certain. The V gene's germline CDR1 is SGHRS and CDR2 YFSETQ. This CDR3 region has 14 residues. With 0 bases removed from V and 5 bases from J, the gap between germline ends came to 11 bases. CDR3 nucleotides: TGCGCCAGCAGCTTGGCCCTGAGGGAGACTGAAGCTTTCTTT. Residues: CASSLALRETEAFF.

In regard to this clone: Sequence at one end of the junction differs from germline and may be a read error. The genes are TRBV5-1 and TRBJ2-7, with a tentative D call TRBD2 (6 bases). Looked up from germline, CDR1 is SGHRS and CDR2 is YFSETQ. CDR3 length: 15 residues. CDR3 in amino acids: CASRLGQGGTYEQYF. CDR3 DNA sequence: TGCGCCAGCAGATTGGGGCAGGGAGGCACCTACGAGCAGTACTTC.

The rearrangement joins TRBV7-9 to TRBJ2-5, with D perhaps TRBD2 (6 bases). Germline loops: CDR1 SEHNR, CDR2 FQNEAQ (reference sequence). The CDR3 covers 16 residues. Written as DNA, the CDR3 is TGTTCCTCCGACGGGGGTTCGGCCATGCCAAGGGAGACCCAGTACTTC. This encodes CSSDGGSAMPRETQYF.

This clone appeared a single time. CDR3 DNA: TGTGCCAGTGGGCGGGGGGGCGTTTACAATGAGCAGTTCTTC. Amino acid sequence: CASGRGGVYNEQFF. The chain couples TRBV28 to TRBJ2-1, with 9 bases identical to TRBD2. The V gene end was trimmed by 9 bases and the J gene end by 4 bases; junction bases not matched to a gene: 7. CDR1 and CDR2 (germline): MDHEN, SYDVKM. This CDR3 comprises 14 residues.

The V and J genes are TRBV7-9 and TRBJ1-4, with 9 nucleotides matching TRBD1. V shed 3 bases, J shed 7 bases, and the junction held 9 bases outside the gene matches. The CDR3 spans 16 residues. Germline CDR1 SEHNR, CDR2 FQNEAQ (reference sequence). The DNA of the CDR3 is TGTGCCAGCAGCTTGGGTCCCACAGGGGGCAGTGAAAAACTGTTTTTT. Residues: CASSLGPTGGSEKLFF.

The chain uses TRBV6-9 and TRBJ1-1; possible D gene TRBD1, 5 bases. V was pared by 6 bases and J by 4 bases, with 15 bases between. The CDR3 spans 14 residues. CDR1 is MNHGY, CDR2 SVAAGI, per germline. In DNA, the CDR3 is TGTGCCAGCAGATATACACGGGGGACCACTGAAGCTTTCTTT. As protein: CASRYTRGTTEAFF.

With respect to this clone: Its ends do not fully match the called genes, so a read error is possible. CDR3 sequence reads: CAGSWTDPSSYEQYF. The CDR3 bases are TGCGCCGGCAGCTGGACAGACCCGAGCTCCTACGAGCAGTACTTC. The chain uses TRBV5-1 and TRBJ2-7; possibly TRBD1 for D (6 bases). The CDR3 runs 15 residues. CDR1 and CDR2 (germline): SGHRS, YFSETQ.

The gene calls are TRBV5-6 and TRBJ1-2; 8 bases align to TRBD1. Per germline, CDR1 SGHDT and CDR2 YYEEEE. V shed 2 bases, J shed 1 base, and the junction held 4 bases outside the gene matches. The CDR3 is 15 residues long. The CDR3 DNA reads TGTGCCAGCAGCTTATCGGACAGGGATAACTATGGCTACACCTTC. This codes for CASSLSDRDNYGYTF.